The 32 T cell receptor beta chains presented below share a single source sample, sequenced in a study of control samples from healthy donors and cancer patients. Sequencing used immunoSEQ multiplex PCR; TCRdb keeps in-frame clones, though not all of them. The repertoire holds around 92,000 clones, with around 80% as singletons. The specimen was blood. These TCRs come from a man aged 55 to 70 in good health.

J is TRBJ1-3 and V is TRBV28, with 9 bases aligning to TRBD1. The J segment lost 5 bases and the V segment lost 6 bases, leaving 11 bases of the junction unmatched. This CDR3 comprises 16 residues. Germline V CDR1 and CDR2: MDHEN, SYDVKM. The CDR3 DNA follows: TGTGCCAGCAGATCTGTGGGACAGGGATCCCGAAACACCATATATTTT. This sequence encodes CASRSVGQGSRNTIYF. Full variable domain (outside the CDR3, taken from reference TRBV28 and TRBJ1-3): DVKVTQSSRYLVKRTGEKVFLECVQDMDHENMFWYRQDPGLGLRLIYFSYDVKMKEKGDIPEGYSVSREKKERFSLILESASTNQTSMYLCASRSVGQGSRNTIYFGEGSWLTVV.

J is TRBJ2-1 and V is TRBV28; 10 nucleotides match TRBD2. This CDR3 is built from 15 residues. The junction had 7 bases not matched to a gene; V was cut back by 3 bases and J by 8 bases. The germline gives CDR1 MDHEN, CDR2 SYDVKM. The DNA of the CDR3 is TGTGCCAGCAGTTTGGGGGCTAGCGGGAGACATGAGCAGTTCTTC. Its protein product is CASSLGASGRHEQFF.

The V and J genes are TRBV19 and TRBJ2-1; the D is unclear. This CDR3 region has 13 residues. The germline V and J ends were trimmed by 6 bases and 2 bases, with 8 bases remaining between them. From germline, CDR1 is LNHDA and CDR2 SQIVND (reference sequence). The CDR3 spells CASRSYTYNEQFF. For the CDR3, the DNA is TGTGCCAGTAGGTCCTACACCTACAATGAGCAGTTCTTC.

The chain carries TRBV6-5 and TRBJ2-1, with 8 bases aligning to TRBD2. The CDR3 has 15 amino acids. Looked up from germline, CDR1 is MNHEY and CDR2 is SVGAGI. Trimming removed 6 bases from V and 0 bases from J; junction bases left unmatched: 4. The CDR3 loop is CASSAGGPSYNEQFF. The CDR3 DNA is TGTGCCAGCAGCGCGGGGGGTCCCTCCTACAATGAGCAGTTCTTC.

The chain joins TRBV6-4 to TRBJ2-7, with a possible D match to TRBD1 (5 bases). The V gene lost 5 bases and the J gene lost 3 bases, with 14 bases spanning the gap. CDR3 size: 14 residues. Germline CDR1 is MRHNA and CDR2 is SNTAGT. This CDR3 reads CASSFQFRGYEQYF. The CDR3 DNA reads as TGTGCCAGCAGTTTCCAGTTTAGGGGCTACGAGCAGTACTTC.

This clone was seen a handful of times. The J gene is TRBJ2-7, the V gene TRBV28; 13 nucleotides line up with TRBD2. CDR1 and CDR2 from the germline V gene are MDHEN and SYDVKM. The CDR3 is 13 amino acids. J lost 12 bases, V lost 4 bases, and 6 bases had no gene match. The CDR3 loop is CASSSWTSGRWYF. DNA for the CDR3: TGTGCCAGCAGTTCTTGGACTAGCGGGAGATGGTACTTC. The complete variable domain, with remaining parts taken from reference TRBV28 and TRBJ2-7, reads DVKVTQSSRYLVKRTGEKVFLECVQDMDHENMFWYRQDPGLGLRLIYFSYDVKMKEKGDIPEGYSVSREKKERFSLILESASTNQTSMYLCASSSWTSGRWYFGPGTRLTVT.

The table lists this clone with a few counts. The chain carries TRBV19 and TRBJ2-7; D tentatively reads TRBD1 or TRBD2 (5 bases each). CDR1 is LNHDA and CDR2 is SQIVND in the germline V gene (reference sequence). V lost 2 bases and J 2 bases, leaving 16 bases between the germline ends. The CDR3 is made up of 16 amino acids. DNA of the CDR3: TGTGCCAGTAGTATAATTCTGACAGACTACACCTACGAGCAGTACTTC. Protein product: CASSIILTDYTYEQYF.

The chain has TRBV15 and TRBJ1-5, with a possible D match to TRBD1 (6 bases). Germline V gene sequence: CDR1 LNHNV, CDR2 YYDKDF (reference sequence). Trimming pared 4 bases from V and 2 bases from J, leaving 12 bases between. The CDR3 length is 15 residues. The CDR3 region is CATSMGGAGNQPQHF. The CDR3 bases are TGTGCCACCAGCATGGGGGGGGCGGGCAATCAGCCCCAGCATTTT.

A few counts support this clone. The rearrangement links TRBV19 to TRBJ2-7; 9 nucleotides match TRBD1. The CDR3 spans 14 residues. After removal of 10 bases from V and 3 bases from J, the junction contained 10 bases not matched to a gene. The germline CDR1 and CDR2 sequences are LNHDA and SQIVND (reference sequence). The CDR3 DNA is TGTGCCACCGGTCCGGGACAGGGCAGCTACGAGCAGTACTTC. The encoded protein is CATGPGQGSYEQYF.

The count of this clone is one. CDR3 loop: CASSVESFVNEQFF. Here the CDR3 DNA reads TGTGCCAGCAGCGTAGAGTCTTTCGTTAATGAGCAGTTCTTC. The V call is TRBV9, the J call TRBJ2-1; D unclear. Germline CDR1 SGDLS, CDR2 YYNGEE. The CDR3 covers 14 residues. V was trimmed by 0 bases and J by 7 bases, leaving 11 bases between them. Combining the CDR3 with reference TRBV9 and TRBJ2-1 gives the whole variable domain DSGVTQTPKHLITATGQRVTLRCSPRSGDLSVYWYQQSLDQGLQFLIQYYNGEERAKGNILERFSAQQFPDLHSELNLSSLELGDSALYFCASSVESFVNEQFFGPGTRLTVL.

CDR3 DNA: TGCAGCGTTAGGCAGGGCTCCTACGAGCAGTACTTC. As protein: CSVRQGSYEQYF. The chain joins TRBV29-1 to TRBJ2-7; D possibly corresponds to TRBD1 (5 bases). This CDR3 spans 12 amino acids. The germline V gene encodes CDR1 SQVTM and CDR2 ANQGSEA. Trimming pared 5 bases from V and 0 bases from J, leaving 8 bases between.

The table lists this clone with a few counts. A junction end diverges from the germline sequence, so it may reflect a read error. The V call is TRBV4-1, the J call TRBJ2-3, with D possibly matching TRBD1 (5 bases). The germline V gene has CDR1 MGHRA and CDR2 YSYEKL. This CDR3 is built from 12 residues. The CDR3, as DNA: TGCGCCAGCAGCCCCCCGTATGGGGCAGTAGATTTT. This translates into CASSPPYGAVDF.

This clone was recorded once. The chain carries TRBV19 and TRBJ1-5; 8 bases line up with TRBD1. There are 15 residues in the CDR3. The germline gives CDR1 LNHDA, CDR2 SQIVND (reference sequence). V gave up 3 bases and J gave up 3 bases; unmatched junction bases: 4. CDR3 in amino acids: CASSMDRALNQPQHF. In DNA, the CDR3 is TGTGCCAGTAGTATGGACAGGGCCCTCAATCAGCCCCAGCATTTT.

The chain is built from TRBV10-2 and TRBJ2-4, with 11 bases lining up with TRBD1. Per germline, CDR1 WSHSY and CDR2 SAAADI. V dropped 7 bases and J dropped 4; count of bases not matched to a gene: 3. This CDR3 contains 14 residues. The DNA for the CDR3 is TGCGCCAGCACGGGGACAGGGGGAAAAAACATTCAGTACTTC. As protein: CASTGTGGKNIQYF.

The rearrangement joins TRBV6-5 to TRBJ2-7, with D unresolved. CDR1 MNHEY and CDR2 SVGAGI come from the germline V gene. The CDR3 totals 16 residues. The V gene lost 2 bases and the J gene lost 2 bases, with 16 bases spanning the gap. The CDR3 DNA reads TGTGCCAGCAGTTACAACGGCCCCTACCCCCCCTACGAGCAGTACTTC. The encoded protein is CASSYNGPYPPYEQYF.

The chain uses TRBV5-6 and TRBJ2-2; 8 bases are shared with TRBD1. The germline V gene has CDR1 SGHDT and CDR2 YYEEEE. V lost 4 bases and J lost 8; bases outside the gene matches: 16. This CDR3 is built from 17 residues. The CDR3 is CASSNPPGQGRSGELFF. The CDR3, as DNA: TGTGCCAGCAGCAATCCCCCTGGACAGGGTAGATCGGGGGAGCTGTTTTTT.

The V call is TRBV10-3, the J call TRBJ2-3; no clear D gene. Germline-derived CDR1 and CDR2 are ENHRY and SYGVKD. The V and J ends lost 3 bases and 5 bases respectively, with 6 bases between them. The CDR3 is 12 amino acids. CDR3: CAISDQGDTQYF. The CDR3, as DNA: TGTGCCATCAGTGACCAAGGAGATACGCAGTATTTT.

The chain couples TRBV7-9 to TRBJ1-1; D remains ambiguous. The CDR3 totals 12 residues. Trimming shortened V by 8 bases and J by 1 base, and 8 bases separated the two germline ends. Germline-derived CDR1 and CDR2 are SEHNR and FQNEAQ (reference sequence). The CDR3 reads CASSPTNTEAFF. The CDR3 coding sequence is TGTGCCAGCTCCCCCACGAACACTGAAGCTTTCTTT.

The chain employs TRBV6-1 and TRBJ2-7; D unresolved. Germline CDR1 and CDR2: MNHNS and SASEGT. V was trimmed by 0 bases and J by 3 bases, leaving 9 bases between them. The CDR3 runs 14 residues. The CDR3 is CASSEAGQIYEQYF. CDR3 sequence (DNA): TGTGCCAGCAGTGAAGCTGGGCAGATCTACGAGCAGTACTTC.

The rearrangement joins TRBV4-2 to TRBJ1-2; 8 bases fit TRBD1. This CDR3 is built from 15 residues. CDR1 and CDR2 from the germline V gene are LGHNA and YNFKEQ. The ends lost 2 bases at V and 5 bases at J; junction bases unmatched: 7. The CDR3 DNA reads TGTGCCAGCAGCCAAACGACAGGGGATGGTTATGGCTACACCTTC. Its protein product is CASSQTTGDGYGYTF.

This sequence joins TRBV4-1 and TRBJ2-1; 14 nucleotides line up with TRBD2. V dropped 1 base and J dropped 4; count of bases not matched to a gene: 3. The CDR3 extends over 17 amino acids. From germline, CDR1 is MGHRA and CDR2 YSYEKL. CDR3 nucleotides: TGCGCCAGCAGCCAAGGGACTAGCGGGAGGAGTTACAATGAGCAGTTCTTC. Translation gives CASSQGTSGRSYNEQFF.

There are a few counts of this clone. This chain uses TRBV7-9 with TRBJ2-1, with 11 nucleotides matching TRBD2. Per germline, CDR1 SEHNR and CDR2 FQNEAQ (reference sequence). This CDR3 comprises 16 residues. V shed 1 base and J 8 bases; nucleotides not matched to a gene: 7. The CDR3 is CASSLVTSGSPHEQFF. CDR3 sequence (DNA): TGTGCCAGCAGCTTAGTAACTAGCGGGAGTCCTCATGAGCAGTTCTTC.

V usage is TRBV20-1 and J usage is TRBJ1-2; tentatively, D is TRBD1 (5 bases). Trimming left V 3 bases short and J 4 bases short, with 9 bases between. Germline assignment: CDR1 DFQATT and CDR2 SNEGSKA (reference sequence). The length of the CDR3 is 12 residues. The CDR3 reads CSASGGSYGYTF. The CDR3 region has the DNA TGCAGTGCTAGTGGGGGTAGCTATGGCTACACCTTC.

This clone was found a few times. This sample also contains other DNA sequences that code for the same CDR3. The CDR3 coding sequence is TGTGCCAGCAGCCAGGGCTCCTACGAGCAGTACTTC. Amino acids: CASSQGSYEQYF. The chain couples TRBV3-1 (or the pseudogene TRBV3-2) to TRBJ2-7; no definite D call. Trimming pared 3 bases from V and 0 bases from J, leaving 3 bases between. CDR3 length: 12 residues. The germline CDR1 and CDR2 sequences are LGHDT and YNNKEL (reference sequence).

The rearrangement joins TRBV11-2 to TRBJ2-6; D possibly corresponds to TRBD1 (7 bases). Germline CDR1 and CDR2: SGHAT and FQNNGV. The CDR3 is made up of 19 amino acids. V gave up 5 bases and J gave up 0 bases, with 20 bases separating them. The CDR3 loop is CASSQGGGTASSGANVLTF. The DNA of the CDR3 is TGTGCCAGCAGCCAAGGGGGCGGGACGGCGAGCTCTGGGGCCAACGTCCTGACTTTC.

The chain combines TRBV5-1 with TRBJ2-7, with D perhaps TRBD1 (5 bases). This CDR3 is built from 15 residues. Germline V gene data show CDR1 as SGHRS and CDR2 as YFSETQ. V was pared by 1 base and J by 0 bases, with 11 bases between. In DNA, the CDR3 is TGCGCCAGCAGCTTGAGACAGTCCATCTCCTACGAGCAGTACTTC. The encoded protein is CASSLRQSISYEQYF.

The rearrangement links TRBV6-2 or TRBV6-3 to TRBJ2-6, with no clear D. The germline V gene encodes CDR1 MNHEY and CDR2 SVGEGT. The CDR3 has 15 residues. Between the trimmed V and J ends, which lost 2 bases and 0 bases, there was a span of 5 bases. The CDR3 region has the DNA TGTGCCAGCAGTTACAGACACTCTGGGGCCAACGTCCTGACTTTC. This codes for CASSYRHSGANVLTF.

The chain links TRBV30 to TRBJ1-2; 8 nucleotides align to TRBD1. Losses at the gene ends were 0 bases for V and 8 bases for J; bases not matched to a gene: 2. Germline V lookup: CDR1 GTSNPN, CDR2 SVGIG (reference sequence). CDR3 size: 12 residues. CDR3 DNA sequence: TGTGCCTGGAGTGTAAACAGGGGGGGCTACACCTTC. Protein sequence: CAWSVNRGGYTF.

The chain recombines TRBV7-9 with TRBJ2-3, with 11 nucleotides matching TRBD2. V lost 5 bases to trimming and J lost 3 bases; unmatched junction nucleotides: 4. Germline V CDR1 and CDR2: SEHNR, FQNEAQ (reference sequence). CDR3 size: 15 residues. The CDR3, as DNA: TGTGCCAGCAGCCTTGCTAGCGGGAGGACAGATACGCAGTATTTT. Translated, it gives CASSLASGRTDTQYF.

This chain joins TRBV2 and TRBJ2-3, with D unresolved. With 4 bases removed from V and 2 bases from J, the gap between germline ends came to 7 bases. The CDR3 length is 13 residues. Germline-derived CDR1 and CDR2 are SNHLY and FYNNEI. CDR3 region: CASSVGSTDTQYF. The CDR3 nucleotides are TGTGCCAGCAGTGTAGGGTCCACAGATACGCAGTATTTT.

This chain connects TRBV6-6 to TRBJ2-3, with D maybe TRBD1 (6 bases). Trimming removed 0 bases from V and 3 bases from J, with 10 bases in between. CDR1 and CDR2 (germline): MNHNY, SVGAGI (reference sequence). The CDR3 runs to 15 residues. CDR3 coding DNA: TGTGCCAGCAGTTACTCGTGGCAGGGGACAGATACGCAGTATTTT. As protein: CASSYSWQGTDTQYF.

This chain uses TRBV2 with TRBJ2-1; tentatively, D is TRBD1 (5 bases). The CDR3 consists of 13 residues. The V gene lost 3 bases and the J gene lost 4 bases, with 7 bases spanning the gap. Germline V gene data show CDR1 as SNHLY and CDR2 as FYNNEI. The CDR3 loop is CASSEQGYNEQFF. The DNA of the CDR3 is TGTGCCAGCAGTGAGCAGGGTTACAATGAGCAGTTCTTC.